This T cell receptor beta chain was obtained from a study of Tregs in tolerant kidney transplant recipients. The wider study: Mixed chimerism was transient after nonmyeloablative marrow transplants from related graft donors.

General observations from the study: For some patients, primers changed over time, blocking nucleotide-level comparison. The small number of patients limits these findings pending further validation. This study did not directly address biological reproducibility.

Comments on this clone: Antigen: not known.

V shed 3 bases and J 8 bases; nucleotides not matched to a gene: 1. The germline CDR1 and CDR2 sequences are KGHSH and LQKENI. The CDR3 runs to 12 residues. Clones were read by immunoSEQ multiplex PCR, and TCRdb kept only the in-frame ones, dropping some. The sample comprises about 69,000 clones, around 90% of which are singletons, and around 0.38% rests with the top ten. The TCR was taken from a human donor who received a combined kidney and bone marrow transplant. Source: CD4+ T cells from blood, taken before the transplant. The V call is TRBV18, the J call TRBJ1-1; 9 nucleotides match TRBD1. The CDR3 nucleotides read TGTGCCAGCTCACCGGGGACAGGGGAAGCTTTCTTT. This codes for CASSPGTGEAFF.